This T cell receptor beta chain was profiled in a study of blood T cell repertoires in COVID-19. Study information: The United States, Italy and Spain supplied acute and convalescent COVID-19 samples. T cells, B-cell-depleted T cells, or PBMCs supplied cDNA or gDNA.

CDR1 and CDR2 from the germline V gene are LNHDA and SQIVND (reference sequence). The V end lost 4 bases, the J end lost 3 bases, and 13 bases lay between the germline ends. The CDR3 runs to 16 residues. Under the authors' procedure: Researchers report that nucleated cell counts were estimated from reference gene primer amplification. Here immunoSEQ multiplex PCR was the method, and the copy in TCRdb shows in-frame clones only, minus some. V and J calls and clone size are those listed in that table; D and trimming were worked out from the DNA. The table lists 59,000 or so clones, around 90% of them singletons.

This clonotype was sampled from a human donor in a cohort sampled during active COVID-19. Sequences were obtained from peripheral blood. The chain combines TRBV19 with TRBJ2-6; D call uncertain. The CDR3 bases are TGTGCCAGTAGTACCACCTCCGGGTTTGGGGCCAACGTCCTGACTTTC. Translated: CASSTTSGFGANVLTF.